The present TCR beta chain was sequenced within a study of blood T cell repertoires in COVID-19. Authors' processing steps: The authors estimated nucleated cell counts from reference gene primer amplification. Assay: immunoSEQ multiplex PCR; the TCRdb copy retains only in-frame clones and omits some. The DNA gave D and trimming, while V, J and clone size come from that table. Of about 8,700 clones in the sample, 91% were seen once. Trimming took off 2 bases at V and 0 bases at J, with 7 bases between the two ends. Looked up from germline, CDR1 is SQVTM and CDR2 is ANQGSEA. This CDR3 region has 13 residues.

The sequence came from a woman between 50 and 59 years old with active COVID-19. Sequencing was performed on peripheral blood. The chain recombines TRBV29-1 with TRBJ1-1; D remains unclear. The CDR3 DNA reads as TGCAGCGTTGAAATGCAGTTGAACACTGAAGCTTTCTTT. It is translated as CSVEMQLNTEAFF.